Below, 12 T cell receptor beta chains from the same sample are listed, as sequenced in a study of beta chain features in type 1 diabetes. The sequenced template was cDNA made from the entire isolated RNA. This table comes from immunoSEQ multiplex PCR, and its TCRdb copy is limited to in-frame clones, with some not included. Seen here are around 500,000 clones, about 29% observed once, and the top ten hold around 0.065%. The source material was naive CD4+ T cells from blood. Receptor source: a young man in good health.

This clone has a handful of counts. The chain links TRBV15 to TRBJ2-1; 8 bases align to TRBD2. The CDR3 loop spans 17 amino acids. CDR1 and CDR2 from the germline V gene are LNHNV and YYDKDF (reference sequence). The ends lost 5 bases at V and 2 bases at J; junction bases unmatched: 11. CDR3 in amino acids: CATSYRLATLTYNEQFF. The CDR3 nucleotides are TGTGCCACCAGCTACCGACTAGCGACCCTCACCTACAATGAGCAGTTCTTC.

This clone appeared a few times. The chain combines TRBV14 with TRBJ2-2, with D perhaps TRBD2 (6 bases). The CDR3 is 16 residues long. The germline V gene encodes CDR1 SGHDN and CDR2 FVKESK. Deletions cut 1 base from V and 2 bases from J, with 11 bases between. This chain's CDR3 is CASSQAARGNTGELFF. CDR3 DNA sequence: TGTGCCAGCAGCCAAGCAGCGCGGGGAAACACCGGGGAGCTGTTTTTT.

This clone was counted between two and nine times. The CDR3 bases are TGTGCCAGCAGCTTCCGACTGAGCACAGATACGCAGTATTTT. This translates into CASSFRLSTDTQYF. The chain has TRBV7-2 and TRBJ2-3, with D unresolved. The germline V gene has CDR1 SGHTA and CDR2 FQGNSA. V lost 3 bases and J lost 0, with 7 bases in between. This CDR3 has 14 residues.

This chain uses TRBV30 with TRBJ2-7; D might be TRBD2 (5 bases). V dropped 2 bases and J dropped 6 bases, with 23 bases sitting between them. This CDR3 comprises 16 residues. The V gene's germline CDR1 is GTSNPN and CDR2 SVGIG (reference sequence). The CDR3 protein is CAWSPRALRGSGEQYF. The DNA of the CDR3 is TGTGCCTGGAGTCCCCGGGCCCTGCGAGGGTCCGGCGAGCAGTACTTC.

The chain recombines TRBV29-1 with TRBJ1-2, with D unclear. The CDR3 is made up of 12 amino acids. Germline-derived CDR1 and CDR2 are SQVTM and ANQGSEA. The V and J ends lost 5 bases and 8 bases respectively, with 15 bases between them. The CDR3 spells CSVFTAGWGYTF. CDR3 coding DNA: TGCAGCGTTTTCACTGCCGGTTGGGGCTACACCTTC.

This clone showed up just a few times. This same CDR3 is encoded by further DNA sequences in the sample. The chain links TRBV30 to TRBJ1-1; D may be TRBD1 (6 bases). Trimming cost V 4 bases and J 0 bases, with 9 bases left between them. The CDR3 totals 13 residues. Per the germline V gene, CDR1 is GTSNPN and CDR2 is SVGIG (reference sequence). DNA for the CDR3: TGTGCCTGGACCCGGACAGTGAACACTGAAGCTTTCTTT. Translated: CAWTRTVNTEAFF. Using reference TRBV30 and TRBJ1-1 for the parts outside the CDR3, the full variable domain is SQTIHQWPATLVQPVGSPLSLECTVEGTSNPNLYWYRQAAGRGLQLLFYSVGIGQISSEVPQNLSASRPQDRQFILSSKKLLLSDSGFYLCAWTRTVNTEAFFGQGTRLTVV.

The chain combines TRBV6-5 with TRBJ1-5; no reliable D call. Trimming took off 2 bases at V and 6 bases at J, with 11 bases between the two ends. Germline lookup yields CDR1 MNHEY and CDR2 SVGAGI. The CDR3 runs to 14 residues. The CDR3 loop reads CASSYLGQSQPQHF. The CDR3 DNA follows: TGTGCCAGCAGTTACCTCGGGCAGAGTCAGCCCCAGCATTTT.

This clone was observed a few times. The chain has TRBV9 and TRBJ2-5, with D perhaps TRBD2 (6 bases). The CDR3 totals 14 residues. Germline-derived CDR1 and CDR2 are SGDLS and YYNGEE. The V end was cut by 2 bases, the J end by 3 bases, with 11 bases between. CDR3 nucleotides: TGTGCCAGCAGCGTGGCGGGAAGTAAAGAGACCCAGTACTTC. This translates into CASSVAGSKETQYF.

This clone has a handful of counts. The gene calls are TRBV4-3 and TRBJ1-3; D not certain. Germline lookup yields CDR1 LGHNA and CDR2 YSLEER. The CDR3 runs 16 residues. Trimming stripped 1 base from V and 5 bases from J, with 15 bases between. CDR3 sequence: CASSQALQVLRNTIYF. The CDR3 nucleotides are TGCGCCAGCAGCCAAGCCCTGCAGGTTCTCCGAAACACCATATATTTT.

This chain links TRBV6-5 with TRBJ2-7; 8 bases align to TRBD2. The CDR3 extends over 13 amino acids. Germline assignment: CDR1 MNHEY and CDR2 SVGAGI. V was clipped by 5 bases and J by 12 bases; unmatched bases: 12. CDR3 in DNA: TGTGCCAGCAGTACTAGCGGTTCAGGTAGGGCGTACTTC. Translating it yields CASSTSGSGRAYF.

There are a few counts of this clone. CDR3 in amino acids: CASSVGGGSSYNEQFF. Written as DNA, the CDR3 is TGTGCCAGCAGCGTAGGGGGCGGGAGCTCCTACAATGAGCAGTTCTTC. This chain uses TRBV9 with TRBJ2-1, with TRBD2 matching over 7 bases. Germline V lookup: CDR1 SGDLS, CDR2 YYNGEE. V shed 0 bases and J 0 bases; nucleotides not matched to a gene: 3. The length of the CDR3 is 16 residues.

This clone has just a few counts. This sample includes further DNA sequences coding for the same CDR3. The chain has TRBV29-1 and TRBJ1-5, with D tentatively TRBD1 (5 bases). V lost 6 bases and J lost 0, with 6 bases in between. The CDR3 has 12 amino acids. CDR1 SQVTM and CDR2 ANQGSEA come from the germline V gene. In nucleotides, the CDR3 is TGCAGCGTAGGGGTTAGCAATCAGCCCCAGCATTTT. Translating it yields CSVGVSNQPQHF.